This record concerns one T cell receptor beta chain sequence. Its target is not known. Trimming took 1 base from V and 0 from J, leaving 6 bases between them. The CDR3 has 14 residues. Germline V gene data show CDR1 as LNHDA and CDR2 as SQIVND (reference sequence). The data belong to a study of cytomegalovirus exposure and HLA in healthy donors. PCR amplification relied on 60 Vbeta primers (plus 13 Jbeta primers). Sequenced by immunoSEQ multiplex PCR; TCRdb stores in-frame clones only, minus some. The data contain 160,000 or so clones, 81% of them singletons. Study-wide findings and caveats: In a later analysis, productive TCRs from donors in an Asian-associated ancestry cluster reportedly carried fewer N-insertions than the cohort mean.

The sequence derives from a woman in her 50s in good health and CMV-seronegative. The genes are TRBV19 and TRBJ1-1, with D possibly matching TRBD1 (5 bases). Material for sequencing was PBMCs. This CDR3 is CASSIGGMNTEAFF. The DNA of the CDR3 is TGTGCCAGTAGTATAGGGGGCATGAACACTGAAGCTTTCTTT.